This T cell receptor beta chain is from a study of blood T cell repertoires in COVID-19. Whole-study context: Sites across the United States, Italy and Spain contributed samples from acute and convalescent COVID-19. Sources were T cells, B-cell-depleted T cells, or PBMCs; the material itself was cDNA or gDNA.

V was trimmed by 3 bases and J by 0 bases, leaving 5 bases between them. The length of the CDR3 is 14 residues. Germline V gene data show CDR1 as LGHNA and CDR2 as YSLEER. Authors' analysis steps: Quantification of nucleated cells was approximated via reference gene primer amplification. Profiling relied on immunoSEQ multiplex PCR, and the TCRdb table lists in-frame clones only, not all of them. That table supplies the V and J calls and clone size; D and trimming were determined from the DNA. The sample includes about 26,000 clones, around 96% of them seen just once. This chain joins TRBV4-3 and TRBJ2-2; D is ambiguous. This TCR came from a human donor with active COVID-19. The donor label of this sample is uncertain. Specimen: peripheral blood. CDR3 region: CASSHRSNTGELFF. CDR3 DNA: TGCGCCAGCAGCCACAGGTCGAACACCGGGGAGCTGTTTTTT.